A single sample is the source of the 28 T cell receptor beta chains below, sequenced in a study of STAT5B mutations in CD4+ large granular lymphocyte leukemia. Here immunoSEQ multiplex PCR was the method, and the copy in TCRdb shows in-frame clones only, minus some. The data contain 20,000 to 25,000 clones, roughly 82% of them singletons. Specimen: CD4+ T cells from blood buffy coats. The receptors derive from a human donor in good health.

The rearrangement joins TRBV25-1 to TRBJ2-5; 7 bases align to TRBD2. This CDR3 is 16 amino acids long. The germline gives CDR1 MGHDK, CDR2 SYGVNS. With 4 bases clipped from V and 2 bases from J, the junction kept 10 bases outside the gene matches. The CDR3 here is CASSVGGSAPQETQYF. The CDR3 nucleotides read TGTGCCAGCAGTGTGGGGGGGAGCGCCCCACAAGAGACCCAGTACTTC.

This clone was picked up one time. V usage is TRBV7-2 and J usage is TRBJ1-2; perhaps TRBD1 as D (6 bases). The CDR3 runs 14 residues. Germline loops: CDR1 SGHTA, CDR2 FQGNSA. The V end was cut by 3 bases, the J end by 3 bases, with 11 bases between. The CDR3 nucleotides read TGTGCCAGCAGCTTTTCCAGGGGCGACTATGGCTACACCTTC. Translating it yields CASSFSRGDYGYTF.

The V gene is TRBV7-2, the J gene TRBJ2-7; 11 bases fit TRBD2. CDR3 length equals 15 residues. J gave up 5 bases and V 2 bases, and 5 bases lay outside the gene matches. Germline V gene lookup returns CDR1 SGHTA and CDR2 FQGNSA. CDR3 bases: TGTGCCAGCAGCTTATATACTAGCGGGAGCAACGAGCAGTACTTC. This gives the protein CASSLYTSGSNEQYF.

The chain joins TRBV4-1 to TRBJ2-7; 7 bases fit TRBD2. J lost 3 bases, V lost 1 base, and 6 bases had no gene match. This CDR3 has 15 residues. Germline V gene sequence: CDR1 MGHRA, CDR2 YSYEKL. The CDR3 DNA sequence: TGCGCCAGCAGCCAAGGTCTGGGGGGGGTCTACGAGCAGTACTTC. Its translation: CASSQGLGGVYEQYF.

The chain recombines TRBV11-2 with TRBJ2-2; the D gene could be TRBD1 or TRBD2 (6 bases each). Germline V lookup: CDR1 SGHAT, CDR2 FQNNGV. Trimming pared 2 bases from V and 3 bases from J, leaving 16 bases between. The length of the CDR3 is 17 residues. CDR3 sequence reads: CASSLMRGTADTGELFF. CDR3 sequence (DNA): TGTGCCAGCAGCTTAATGAGGGGGACTGCCGACACCGGGGAGCTGTTTTTT. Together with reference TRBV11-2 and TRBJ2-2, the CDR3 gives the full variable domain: EAGVAQSPRYKIIEKRQSVAFWCNPISGHATLYWYQQILGQGPKLLIQFQNNGVVDDSQLPKDRFSAERLKGVDSTLKIQPAKLEDSAVYLCASSLMRGTADTGELFFGEGSRLTVL.

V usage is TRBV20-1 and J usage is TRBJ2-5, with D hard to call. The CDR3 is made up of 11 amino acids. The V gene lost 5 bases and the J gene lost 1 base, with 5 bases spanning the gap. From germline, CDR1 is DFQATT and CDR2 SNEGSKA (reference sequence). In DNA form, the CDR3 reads TGCAGTGCTGCAGGCCAAGAGACCCAGTACTTC. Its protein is CSAAGQETQYF.

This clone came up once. CDR3: CASSYGVAGLETQYF. As DNA, the CDR3 is TGTGCCAGCAGTTACGGGGTAGCGGGATTGGAGACCCAGTACTTC. This rearrangement joins TRBV6-6 to TRBJ2-5, with 8 bases lining up with TRBD2. V shed 2 bases, J shed 5 bases, and the junction held 7 bases outside the gene matches. The germline V gene encodes CDR1 MNHNY and CDR2 SVGAGI (reference sequence). This CDR3 spans 15 amino acids.

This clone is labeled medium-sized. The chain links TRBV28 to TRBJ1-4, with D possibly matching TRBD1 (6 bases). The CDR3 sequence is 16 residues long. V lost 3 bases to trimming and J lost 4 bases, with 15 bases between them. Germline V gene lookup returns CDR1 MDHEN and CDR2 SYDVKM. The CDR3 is CASSLGQGLGNEKLFF. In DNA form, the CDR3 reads TGTGCCAGCAGTTTGGGGCAGGGGCTGGGTAATGAAAAACTGTTTTTT.

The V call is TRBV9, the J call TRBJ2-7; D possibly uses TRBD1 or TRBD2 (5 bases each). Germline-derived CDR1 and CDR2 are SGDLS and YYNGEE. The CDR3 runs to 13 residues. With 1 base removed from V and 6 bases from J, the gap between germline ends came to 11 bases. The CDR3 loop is CASSVTFGGEQYF. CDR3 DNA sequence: TGTGCCAGCAGCGTAACTTTTGGGGGCGAGCAGTACTTC.

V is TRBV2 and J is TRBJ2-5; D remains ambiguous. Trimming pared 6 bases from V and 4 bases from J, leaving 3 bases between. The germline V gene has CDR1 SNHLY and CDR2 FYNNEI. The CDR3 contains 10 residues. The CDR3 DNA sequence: TGTGCCAGCAGCAGAGAGACCCAGTACTTC. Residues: CASSRETQYF.

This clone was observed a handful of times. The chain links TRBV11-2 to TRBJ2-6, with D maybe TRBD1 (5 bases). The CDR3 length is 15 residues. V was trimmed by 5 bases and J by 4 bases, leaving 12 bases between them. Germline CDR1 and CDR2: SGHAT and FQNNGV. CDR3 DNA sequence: TGTGCCAGCAGCAACCAGGGCGCCGGGGCCAACGTCCTGACTTTC. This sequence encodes CASSNQGAGANVLTF.

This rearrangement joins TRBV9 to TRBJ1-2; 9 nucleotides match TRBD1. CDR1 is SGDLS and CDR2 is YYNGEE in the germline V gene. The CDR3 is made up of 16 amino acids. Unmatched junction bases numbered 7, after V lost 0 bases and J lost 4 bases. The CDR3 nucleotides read TGTGCCAGCAGCGTAGGATCGGGACAGGGAGTCTATGGCTACACCTTC. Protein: CASSVGSGQGVYGYTF.

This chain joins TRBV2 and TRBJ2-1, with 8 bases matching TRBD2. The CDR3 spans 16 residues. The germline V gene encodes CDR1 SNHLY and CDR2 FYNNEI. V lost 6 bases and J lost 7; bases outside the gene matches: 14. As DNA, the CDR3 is TGTGCCAGCAGGGTACGCGACGGGGGGGCGAAGAATGAGCAGTTCTTC. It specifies CASRVRDGGAKNEQFF.

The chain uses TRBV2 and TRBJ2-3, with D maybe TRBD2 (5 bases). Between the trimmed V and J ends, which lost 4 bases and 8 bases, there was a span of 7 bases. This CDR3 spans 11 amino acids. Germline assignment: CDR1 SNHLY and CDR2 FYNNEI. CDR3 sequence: CASSVGGTQYF. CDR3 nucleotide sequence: TGTGCCAGCAGTGTTGGAGGTACGCAGTATTTT. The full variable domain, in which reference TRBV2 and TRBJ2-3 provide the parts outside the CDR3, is EPEVTQTPSHQVTQMGQEVILRCVPISNHLYFYWYRQILGQKVEFLVSFYNNEISEKSEIFDDQFSVERPDGSNFTLKIRSTKLEDSAMYFCASSVGGTQYFGPGTRLTVL.

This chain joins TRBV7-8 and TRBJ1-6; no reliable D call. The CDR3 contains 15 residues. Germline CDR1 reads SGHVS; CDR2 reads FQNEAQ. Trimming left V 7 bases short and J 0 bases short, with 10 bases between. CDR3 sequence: CASMPGSSYNSPLHF. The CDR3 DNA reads TGTGCCAGCATGCCGGGAAGCTCCTATAATTCACCCCTCCACTTT.

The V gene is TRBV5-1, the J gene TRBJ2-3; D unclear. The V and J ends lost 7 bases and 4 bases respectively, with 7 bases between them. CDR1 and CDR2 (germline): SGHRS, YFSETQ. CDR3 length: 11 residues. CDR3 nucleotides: TGCGCCAGCCCCGAACCAGATACGCAGTATTTT. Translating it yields CASPEPDTQYF. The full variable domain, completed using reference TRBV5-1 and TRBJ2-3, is KAGVTQTPRYLIKTRGQQVTLSCSPISGHRSVSWYQQTPGQGLQFLFEYFSETQRNKGNFPGRFSGRQFSNSRSEMNVSTLELGDSALYLCASPEPDTQYFGPGTRLTVL.

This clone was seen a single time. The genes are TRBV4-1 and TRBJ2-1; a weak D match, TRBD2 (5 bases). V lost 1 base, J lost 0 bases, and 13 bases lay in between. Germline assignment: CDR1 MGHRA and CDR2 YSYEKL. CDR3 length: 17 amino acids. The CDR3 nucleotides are TGCGCCAGCAGCCAAGTTTTAGGTGGGAGCTCCTACAATGAGCAGTTCTTC. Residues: CASSQVLGGSSYNEQFF.

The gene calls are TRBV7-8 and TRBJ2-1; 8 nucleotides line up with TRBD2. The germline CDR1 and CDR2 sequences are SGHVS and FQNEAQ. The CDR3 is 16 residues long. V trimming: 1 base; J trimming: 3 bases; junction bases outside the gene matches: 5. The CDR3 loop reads CASSLGNSGIYNEQFF. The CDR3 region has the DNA TGTGCCAGCAGCTTAGGCAATAGCGGGATCTACAATGAGCAGTTCTTC.

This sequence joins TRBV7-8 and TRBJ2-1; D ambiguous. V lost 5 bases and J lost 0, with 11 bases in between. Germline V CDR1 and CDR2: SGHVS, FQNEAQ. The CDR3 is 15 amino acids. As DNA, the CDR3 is TGTGCCAGCAGCACGGACGGACCCTCCTACAATGAGCAGTTCTTC. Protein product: CASSTDGPSYNEQFF. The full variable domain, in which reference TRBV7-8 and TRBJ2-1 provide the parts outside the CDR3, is GAGVSQSPRYKVAKRGQDVALRCDPISGHVSLFWYQQALGQGPEFLTYFQNEAQLDKSGLPSDRFFAERPEGSVSTLKIQRTQQEDSAVYLCASSTDGPSYNEQFFGPGTRLTVL.

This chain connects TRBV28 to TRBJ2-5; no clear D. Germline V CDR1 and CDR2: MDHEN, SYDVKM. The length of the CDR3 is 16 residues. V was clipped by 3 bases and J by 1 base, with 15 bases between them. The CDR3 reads CASSLSGRKSQETQYF. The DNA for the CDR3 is TGTGCCAGCAGTTTGTCAGGACGGAAGTCCCAAGAGACCCAGTACTTC.

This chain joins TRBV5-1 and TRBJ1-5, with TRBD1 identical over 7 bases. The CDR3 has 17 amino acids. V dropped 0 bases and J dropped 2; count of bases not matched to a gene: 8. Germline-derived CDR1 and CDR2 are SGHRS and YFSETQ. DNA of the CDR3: TGCGCCAGCAGCTTGGCCCCCTCAACAGGGGGCAATCAGCCCCAGCATTTT. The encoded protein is CASSLAPSTGGNQPQHF.

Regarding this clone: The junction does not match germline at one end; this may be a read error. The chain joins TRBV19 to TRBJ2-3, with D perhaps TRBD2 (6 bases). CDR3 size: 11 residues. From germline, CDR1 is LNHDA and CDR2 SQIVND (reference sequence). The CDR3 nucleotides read TGTGCCAGTAGAGGGACTGGAATTAGTTGGTTT. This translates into CASRGTGISWF.

CDR3 in DNA: TGTGCCAGTAAGGCAGGGTCGAATAGCGGGGGACCCGGGGAGCTGTTTTTT. This encodes CASKAGSNSGGPGELFF. V and J are TRBV19 and TRBJ2-2, with 9 nucleotides matching TRBD2. Germline assignment: CDR1 LNHDA and CDR2 SQIVND (reference sequence). V was clipped by 7 bases and J by 6 bases; unmatched bases: 15. The CDR3 length is 17 residues. The whole variable domain, filled in from reference TRBV19 and TRBJ2-2, reads DGGITQSPKYLFRKEGQNVTLSCEQNLNHDAMYWYRQDPGQGLRLIYYSQIVNDFQKGDIAEGYSVSREKKESFPLTVTSAQKNPTAFYLCASKAGSNSGGPGELFFGEGSRLTVL.

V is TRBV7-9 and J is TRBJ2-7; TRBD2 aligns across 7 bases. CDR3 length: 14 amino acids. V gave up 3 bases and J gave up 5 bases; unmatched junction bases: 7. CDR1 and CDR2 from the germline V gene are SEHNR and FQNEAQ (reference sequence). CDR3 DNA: TGTGCCAGCAGCTTGGGGGGGACGGGACACGAGCAGTACTTC. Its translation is CASSLGGTGHEQYF.

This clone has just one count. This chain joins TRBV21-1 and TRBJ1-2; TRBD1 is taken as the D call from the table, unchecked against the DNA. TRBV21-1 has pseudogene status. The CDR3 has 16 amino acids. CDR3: CASSPNGQGFGYGYTF. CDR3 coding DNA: TGTGCCAGCAGCCCGAACGGACAGGGGTTTGGCTATGGCTACACCTTC.

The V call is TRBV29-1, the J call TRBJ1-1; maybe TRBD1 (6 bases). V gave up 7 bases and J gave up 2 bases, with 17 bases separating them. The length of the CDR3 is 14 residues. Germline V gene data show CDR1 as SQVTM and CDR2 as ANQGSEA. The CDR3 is CSGVDRLVNTEAFF. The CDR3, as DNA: TGCAGCGGGGTCGACAGGCTCGTAAACACTGAAGCTTTCTTT.

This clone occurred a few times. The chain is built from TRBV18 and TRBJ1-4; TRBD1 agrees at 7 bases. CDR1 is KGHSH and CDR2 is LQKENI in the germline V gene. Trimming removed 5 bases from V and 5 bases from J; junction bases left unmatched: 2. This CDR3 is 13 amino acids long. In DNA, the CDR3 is TGTGCCAGCTCAACGGGACAGAATGAAAAACTGTTTTTT. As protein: CASSTGQNEKLFF.

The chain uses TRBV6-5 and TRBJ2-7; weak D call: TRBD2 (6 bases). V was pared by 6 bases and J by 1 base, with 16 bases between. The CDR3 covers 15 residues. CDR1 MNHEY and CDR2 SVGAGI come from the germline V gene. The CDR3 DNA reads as TGTGCCAGCAGACGCTTCAGGGAGGTATCCTACGAGCAGTACTTC. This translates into CASRRFREVSYEQYF.